This T cell receptor beta chain was identified during a study of cytomegalovirus exposure and HLA in healthy donors. In the case of this clone: The antigen is not known.

Findings and caveats of the study: Further analysis, carried out later, found HLA-associated TCR beta chains more clonally expanded than equally common other chains.

Vbeta (60) and Jbeta (13) primers were used in the PCR. TCRdb's copy holds only in-frame clones and misses some; the assay was immunoSEQ multiplex PCR. The sample holds fewer than 200,000 clones, over 60% seen once. The sequenced sample consisted of PBMCs. This receptor was identified in a girl aged 5-17 years in good health and CMV-seronegative.

The CDR3: CAASSQSRLAVDEQFF. Here the CDR3 DNA reads TGTGCCGCCAGCAGCCAGAGTAGACTAGCGGTCGATGAGCAGTTCTTC. The chain couples TRBV4-2 to TRBJ2-1; TRBD2 aligns across 9 bases. Germline assignment: CDR1 LGHNA and CDR2 YNFKEQ. This CDR3 is built from 16 residues. J was trimmed by 8 bases and V by 11 bases; bases with no gene match: 19.